Reported below is one T cell receptor beta chain. No antigen is known for it. One base away there is no much larger clone; base qualities are not given. V lost 6 bases and J lost 0 bases; the stretch between them is 9 bases long. The CDR3 numbers 14 residues from cysteine through phenylalanine. This entry keeps only the CDR3 DNA: 42 bases, framed from base 1. Instrument used: Illumina HiSeq 1500. Starting from the raw public reads, TCRdb applied fastp trimming at Q25, assembled clones with MiXCR and retained in-frame beta chains. Entries are consolidated by CDR3 protein sequence, retaining the most common genes and DNA. In this sample the table shows about 200,000 distinct CDR3 sequences, roughly 9% of which occur a single time. About 4.6% of the sample lies in the top ten. The entry originates in a study of T cell repertoires in cytomegalovirus infection (dated by TCRdb to between 2017 and 2020). Study-wide context: The HLA type of each donor mattered for the analysis, because public TCR beta signatures pointed to carriage of CMV infection along with the matching HLA type.

Results the study describes overall, beyond this receptor: Carriers of CMV infection plus the relevant HLA type were discriminated by the cumulative frequency of public TCR beta family members in the study cohort and in an independent roughly 370-donor cohort. The ex vivo response was dominated by HLA-C-restricted CMV-specific TCR beta clonotypes, which also provided the single most frequent clonotype in two of eight donors.

The source of this sequence is a human donor in good health (CMV status not recorded). Some clones in this sample may be carry-over from other donors' samples. The sample consisted of PBMCs. The rearranged segments are TRBV12-3 or TRBV12-4 and TRBJ1-3; no D gene call is confident. Here is the DNA: TGTGCCAGCAGCCTTAAAGGCTCTGGAAACACCATATATTTT. It is translated as CASSLKGSGNTIYF.